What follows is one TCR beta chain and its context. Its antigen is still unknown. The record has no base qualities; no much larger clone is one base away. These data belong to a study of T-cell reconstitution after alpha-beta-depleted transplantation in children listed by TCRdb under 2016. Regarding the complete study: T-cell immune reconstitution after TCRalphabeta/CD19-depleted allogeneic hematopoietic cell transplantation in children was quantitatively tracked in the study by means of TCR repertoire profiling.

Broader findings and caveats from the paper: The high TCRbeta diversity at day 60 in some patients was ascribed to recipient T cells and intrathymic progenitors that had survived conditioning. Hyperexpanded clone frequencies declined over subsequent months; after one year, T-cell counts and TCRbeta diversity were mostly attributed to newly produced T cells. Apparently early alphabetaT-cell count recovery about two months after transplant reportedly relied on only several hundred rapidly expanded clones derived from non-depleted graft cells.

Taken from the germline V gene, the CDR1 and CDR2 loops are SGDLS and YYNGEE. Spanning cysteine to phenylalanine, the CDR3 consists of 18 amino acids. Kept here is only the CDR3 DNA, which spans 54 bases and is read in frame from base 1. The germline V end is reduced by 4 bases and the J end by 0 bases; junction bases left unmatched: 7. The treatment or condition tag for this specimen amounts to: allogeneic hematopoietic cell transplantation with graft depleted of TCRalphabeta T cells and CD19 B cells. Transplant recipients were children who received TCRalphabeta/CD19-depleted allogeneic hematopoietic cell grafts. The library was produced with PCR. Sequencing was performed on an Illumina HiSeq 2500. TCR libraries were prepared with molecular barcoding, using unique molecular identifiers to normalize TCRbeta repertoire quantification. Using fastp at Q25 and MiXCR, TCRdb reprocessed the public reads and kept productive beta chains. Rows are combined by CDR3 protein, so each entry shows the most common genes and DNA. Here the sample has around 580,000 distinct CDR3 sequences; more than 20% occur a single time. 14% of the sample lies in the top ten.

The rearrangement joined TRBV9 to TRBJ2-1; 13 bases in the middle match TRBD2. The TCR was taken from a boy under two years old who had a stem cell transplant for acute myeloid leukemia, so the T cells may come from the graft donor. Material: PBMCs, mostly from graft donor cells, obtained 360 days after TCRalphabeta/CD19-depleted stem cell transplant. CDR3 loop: CASSPPGLAGSSYNEQFF. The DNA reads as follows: TGTGCCAGCAGCCCCCCGGGACTAGCGGGGAGCTCCTACAATGAGCAGTTCTTC.